One TCR beta chain is described in this entry. The sample belongs to a study of regulatory T cells in long-lasting Graves disease. Time point here: newly diagnosed GD, antithyroid drugs for less than 3 months. PBMC-derived RNA was used for the TCR library. Building of the TCR beta libraries involved iRepertoire HTBI primers and Arm-PCR of CDR3 regions. One entry per CDR3 protein, called by TCRdb with MiXCR from the multiplex PCR reads. Altogether hundreds of thousands of distinct CDR3 sequences are present, around 12% being singletons, with the ten largest covering approximately 9%. These data also formed part of another study, on T cells in Graves' hyperthyroidism and ophthalmopathy.

Sequences were derived from peripheral blood mononuclear cells (PBMCs), sampled at new diagnosis, from a patient treated with antithyroid drugs. The source of this sequence is a woman aged 25 to 45 with Graves disease.

For the CDR3, the DNA is TGCGCCAGCAGCCTCGGACAGGGGTTGAGAGAGACCCAGTACTTC. The encoded protein is CASSLGQGLRETQYF. The chain is built from TRBV4-1 and TRBJ2-5, with TRBD1 matching 9 bases. This CDR3 spans 15 amino acids. The V segment lost 4 bases and the J segment 4 bases; nucleotides outside the gene matches: 7. CDR1 is MGHRA and CDR2 is YSYEKL in the germline V gene.